Below are 16 T cell receptor beta chains sequenced from a single sample in a study of Ad26.COV2.S vaccination and SARS-CoV-2 variants. This table comes from immunoSEQ multiplex PCR, and its TCRdb copy is limited to in-frame clones, with some not included. The data show approximately 300,000 clones, 86% seen once. Sample treatment: roughly 20 received Ad26.COV2.S at low or high dose, single or two shots; about 5 received placebo; per-sample allocation not given. On day 63 after the first injection, vaccine and placebo recipients gave samples. The sequencing used peripheral blood, collected in a trial of Ad26.COV2.S vaccine versus placebo. The receptors were sampled from a person aged 18 to 59 who received the Ad26.COV2.S COVID-19 vaccine or a placebo.

This chain links TRBV6-5 with TRBJ2-7, with D hard to call. Between the trimmed V and J ends, which lost 10 bases and 2 bases, there was a span of 15 bases. The germline CDR1 and CDR2 sequences are MNHEY and SVGAGI. The CDR3 has 13 residues. The CDR3 DNA reads TGTGCCATCCAAATGGGCGGTACCTACGAGCAGTACTTC. This encodes CAIQMGGTYEQYF.

V usage is TRBV7-8 and J usage is TRBJ1-3, with TRBD1 matching over 7 bases. This CDR3 is 18 amino acids long. Losses at the gene ends were 0 bases for V and 2 bases for J; bases not matched to a gene: 10. Looked up from germline, CDR1 is SGHVS and CDR2 is FQNEAQ. CDR3 DNA sequence: TGTGCCAGCAGCTTAGCGTCTTTAGGCAGGGGGACTGGAAACACCATATATTTT. It encodes CASSLASLGRGTGNTIYF.

The gene calls are TRBV27 and TRBJ1-1; 8 bases fit TRBD1. CDR1 and CDR2 from the germline V gene are MNHEY and SMNVEV (reference sequence). V was pared by 3 bases and J by 0 bases, with 3 bases of the junction left unmatched. The CDR3 length is 15 residues. The CDR3 protein is CASSFRDRMNTEAFF. In DNA, the CDR3 is TGTGCCAGCAGTTTCCGGGACAGGATGAACACTGAAGCTTTCTTT.

This clone turned up a few times. The chain combines TRBV11-3 with TRBJ2-3; D perhaps matches TRBD2 (5 bases). The ends were cut back, 0 bases at V and 2 bases at J, with 24 bases in the middle. The CDR3 extends over 20 amino acids. Germline V lookup: CDR1 SGHNT, CDR2 YENEEA. CDR3 in amino acids: CASSLEWLGRPARTTDTQYF. For the CDR3, the DNA is TGTGCCAGCAGCTTAGAATGGTTAGGGAGACCTGCAAGAACCACAGATACGCAGTATTTT.

This clone was found once. The V and J genes are TRBV18 and TRBJ2-7, with 7 nucleotides matching TRBD1. CDR3 size: 15 residues. The V gene end was trimmed by 3 bases and the J gene end by 6 bases; junction bases not matched to a gene: 11. CDR1 and CDR2 from the germline V gene are KGHSH and LQKENI. CDR3 nucleotides: TGTGCCAGCTCACCGAGAGGGGCCAGGGGGTTCGAGCAGTACTTC. This encodes CASSPRGARGFEQYF.

The chain links TRBV27 to TRBJ1-1; the match to TRBD1 covers 8 bases. The CDR3 consists of 17 residues. V trimming: 2 bases; J trimming: 0 bases; junction bases outside the gene matches: 8. The germline V gene has CDR1 MNHEY and CDR2 SMNVEV (reference sequence). CDR3 sequence: CASSLGQGGSVNTEAFF. The CDR3 DNA follows: TGTGCCAGCAGTTTAGGACAGGGCGGCAGTGTGAACACTGAAGCTTTCTTT.

This clone was picked up one time. The V and J genes are TRBV6-2 or TRBV6-3 and TRBJ1-5; D uncertain. The V end lost 2 bases, the J end lost 0 bases, and 11 bases lay between the germline ends. From germline, CDR1 is MNHEY and CDR2 SVGEGT. The CDR3 length is 16 residues. The CDR3 nucleotides are TGTGCCAGCAGTTACCGATTTTCCTATAGCAATCAGCCCCAGCATTTT. Its protein is CASSYRFSYSNQPQHF.

This rearrangement joins TRBV9 to TRBJ2-7; D possibly corresponds to TRBD2 (5 bases). The V end was cut by 0 bases, the J end by 0 bases, with 10 bases between. The CDR3 covers 15 residues. Germline V gene data show CDR1 as SGDLS and CDR2 as YYNGEE. Written as DNA, the CDR3 is TGTGCCAGCAGCGTAGATCCGGGAAGCTCCTACGAGCAGTACTTC. Translation: CASSVDPGSSYEQYF.

The chain carries TRBV29-1 and TRBJ2-3; possibly TRBD2 for D (5 bases). The CDR3 loop spans 12 amino acids. Per germline, CDR1 SQVTM and CDR2 ANQGSEA. V lost 7 bases and J 6 bases, leaving 14 bases between the germline ends. The CDR3 here is CSGHRRGDTQYF. As DNA, the CDR3 is TGCAGCGGCCACAGACGAGGGGATACGCAGTATTTT.

The chain is built from TRBV20-1 and TRBJ2-7; either TRBD1 or TRBD2 may supply D (5 bases each). Between the trimmed V and J ends, which lost 3 bases and 2 bases, there was a span of 11 bases. CDR3 length equals 13 residues. CDR1 is DFQATT, CDR2 SNEGSKA, per germline (reference sequence). The chain's CDR3 is CSASSGTPYEQYF. DNA for the CDR3: TGCAGTGCTAGTTCGGGGACCCCCTACGAGCAGTACTTC.

This clone was seen a single time. Lacking the conserved final phenylalanine or tryptophan, this CDR3 likely reflects a read error. The DNA is left out, because the CDR3 cannot be placed on it with certainty; the CDR3 is given as TCRdb lists it. V usage is TRBV3-1 (or the pseudogene TRBV3-2) and J usage is TRBJ2-7; the table's D call, TRBD1, has no DNA check behind it. Inclusive of both ends, the CDR3 amounts to 13 amino acids. Germline V gives CDR1 LGHDT, CDR2 YNNKEL (reference sequence). CDR3 loop: CASSQAQTGPLSL.

CDR3 residues: CASSDWLRSSYEQYF. As DNA, the CDR3 is TGTGCCAGCAGTGATTGGCTCAGGAGCTCCTACGAGCAGTACTTC. This chain uses TRBV6-4 with TRBJ2-7; D is unresolved. This CDR3 is 15 amino acids long. Trimming shortened V by 3 bases and J by 0 bases, and 12 bases separated the two germline ends. Per the germline V gene, CDR1 is MRHNA and CDR2 is SNTAGT.

The V and J genes are TRBV7-2 and TRBJ1-6; D not resolved. This CDR3 contains 14 residues. CDR1 SGHTA and CDR2 FQGNSA come from the germline V gene. With 0 bases removed from V and 7 bases from J, the gap between germline ends came to 7 bases. The CDR3 DNA follows: TGTGCCAGCAGCTTAGCTGGGATGAATTCACCCCTCCACTTT. Protein: CASSLAGMNSPLHF. The full variable domain, its missing parts supplied by reference TRBV7-2 and TRBJ1-6, is GAGVSQSPSNKVTEKGKDVELRCDPISGHTALYWYRQSLGQGLEFLIYFQGNSAPDKSGLPSDRFSAERTGGSVSTLTIQRTQQEDSAVYLCASSLAGMNSPLHFGNGTRLTVT.

The chain couples TRBV19 to TRBJ2-4; a possible D gene is TRBD2 (6 bases). The germline V and J ends were trimmed by 6 bases and 9 bases, with 18 bases remaining between them. The length of the CDR3 is 14 residues. CDR1 is LNHDA, CDR2 SQIVND, per germline (reference sequence). CDR3 DNA sequence: TGTGCCAGTAGGCGGGACCCCGATGTTAGCATTCAGTACTTC. Its translation is CASRRDPDVSIQYF.

Only a few counts were recorded for this clone. The rearrangement joins TRBV27 to TRBJ2-7; D is possibly TRBD1 or TRBD2 (5 bases each). CDR3 length: 14 residues. CDR1 and CDR2 from the germline V gene are MNHEY and SMNVEV (reference sequence). Trimming stripped 3 bases from V and 2 bases from J, with 11 bases between. CDR3 DNA: TGTGCCAGCAGTTTCAAGGGACCGGCCTACGAGCAGTACTTC. Encoded protein: CASSFKGPAYEQYF.

This clone was seen once. This chain connects TRBV5-4 to TRBJ2-7, with TRBD1 matching 10 bases. Germline values: CDR1 SGHNT, CDR2 YYREEE (reference sequence). V lost 1 base, J lost 8 bases, and 6 bases stayed unmatched. The CDR3 is 14 residues long. This chain's CDR3 is CASSLLTGGGQQYF. As DNA, the CDR3 is TGTGCCAGCAGCTTGTTGACAGGGGGCGGACAGCAGTACTTC.